The rows below give T cell receptor beta chains drawn from one sample of a study of cytomegalovirus exposure and HLA in healthy donors. Produced via immunoSEQ multiplex PCR; TCRdb's table is partial and in-frame only. This table has 240,000 or so clones, approximately 80% appearing once. Specimen: PBMCs. Source of these receptors: a woman aged 55-70 years in good health and CMV-seropositive. Both conserved end residues are part of each CDR3. Each record gives: J gene, V gene, clone size, D gene, CDR3 DNA, CDR3 protein. The D gene is left open where the match is weak. Where a row states a size, it is once, few, many or the class of an expanded clone; other rows omit it.

TRBJ2-6,TRBV5-1,NA,TRBD1,TGCGCCAGCAGCGTTGGACAGGGGACCTCTGGGGCCAACGTCCTGACTTTC,CASSVGQGTSGANVLTF
TRBJ2-7,TRBV20-1,few,NA,TGCAGTGCTCAATACGAGCAGTACTTC,CSAQYEQYF
TRBJ2-5,TRBV28,NA,TRBD2,TGTGCCAGCAGTTTAAGTGGGACTAGCGGCCAAGAGACCCAGTACTTC,CASSLSGTSGQETQYF
TRBJ2-7,TRBV28,once,TRBD1,TGTGCCAGCAGTGGGCCGGGACAGGGGGGCCACGAGCAGTACTTC,CASSGPGQGGHEQYF
TRBJ1-1,TRBV5-1,NA,TRBD1,TGCGCCAGTAGTCCGACAGGGGACACTGAAGCTTTCTTT,CASSPTGDTEAFF
TRBJ1-5,TRBV5-6,NA,TRBD1,TGTGCCAGCAGCAACAGGGGGCACGGGCAGCCCCAGCATTTT,CASSNRGHGQPQHF
TRBJ1-2,TRBV27,NA,TRBD1,TGTGCCAGCAGCGGGACAGCCGGTCGGGGCTACACCTTC,CASSGTAGRGYTF
TRBJ2-3,TRBV7-3,NA,TRBD2,TGTGCCAGCAGCCTATTTAGCGGGAGTGGCACAGATACGCAGTATTTT,CASSLFSGSGTDTQYF
TRBJ1-4,TRBV7-9,NA,TRBD1,TGTTCCAGCAGCCTAAATCAGGGGGCCTATAATGAAAAACTGTTTTTT,CSSSLNQGAYNEKLFF
TRBJ1-2,TRBV2,NA,NA,TGTGCCAGCAATCCGGGCAGGGCTTACTATGGCTACACCTTC,CASNPGRAYYGYTF
TRBJ2-3,TRBV5-5,NA,TRBD2,TGTGCCAGCAGCTTACTAGCGGGGCTCACAGATACGCAGTATTTT,CASSLLAGLTDTQYF